Listed below are T cell receptor beta chains from one sample, sequenced in a study of CD4 T cells in relation to SARS-CoV-2 and coronaviruses. The assay was immunoSEQ multiplex PCR, and TCRdb's table has in-frame clones only and misses some. The data hold about 21,000 clones, with more than 65% observed a single time. Their antigen targets remain unknown. Sequencing was done on a sample of CD4+ T cells from PBMCs, cultured in vitro. The receptors originated from a human donor in good health. The CDR3 runs from the conserved cysteine through the conserved F or W. D genes are given only for firm matches. Clone size is stated in some rows and not others, as once, few, many or a class when expanded.

d_call: -; j_call: TRBJ1-6; clone_size: -; v_call: TRBV7-2; cdr3_aa: CASSTRENSPLHF; cdr3_nt: TGTGCCAGCAGCACGCGAGAAAATTCACCCCTCCACTTT
d_call: -; j_call: TRBJ2-7; clone_size: -; v_call: TRBV15; cdr3_aa: CATSRDRGSEQYF; cdr3_nt: TGTGCCACCAGCAGAGACAGGGGATCCGAGCAGTACTTC
d_call: -; j_call: TRBJ2-3; clone_size: -; v_call: TRBV9; cdr3_aa: CASSAVDTQYF; cdr3_nt: TGTGCCAGCAGCGCGGTCGATACGCAGTATTTT
d_call: -; j_call: TRBJ1-2; clone_size: -; v_call: TRBV9; cdr3_aa: CASSAETVYGYTF; cdr3_nt: TGTGCCAGCAGCGCAGAGACAGTATATGGCTACACCTTC
d_call: -; j_call: TRBJ1-2; clone_size: -; v_call: TRBV30; cdr3_aa: CAWTSGVGGPYYGYTF; cdr3_nt: TGTGCCTGGACCTCCGGAGTGGGGGGGCCCTACTATGGCTACACCTTC
d_call: -; j_call: TRBJ2-7; clone_size: once; v_call: TRBV13; cdr3_aa: CASSLDTPYEQYF; cdr3_nt: TGTGCCAGCAGCTTAGATACCCCTTACGAGCAGTACTTC
d_call: -; j_call: TRBJ1-2; clone_size: -; v_call: TRBV27; cdr3_aa: CASSSEGWWGYTF; cdr3_nt: TGTGCCAGCAGTTCGGAGGGGTGGTGGGGCTACACCTTC
d_call: TRBD2; j_call: TRBJ2-3; clone_size: -; v_call: TRBV5-4; cdr3_aa: CASSDMSAGVFADTQYF; cdr3_nt: TGTGCCAGCAGTGATATGAGCGCGGGAGTGTTCGCAGATACGCAGTATTTT
d_call: TRBD2; j_call: TRBJ2-1; clone_size: few; v_call: TRBV7-3; cdr3_aa: CASSLTTTSGTSNEQFF; cdr3_nt: TGTGCCAGCAGCTTAACCACTACTAGCGGCACAAGCAATGAGCAGTTCTTC
d_call: -; j_call: TRBJ1-2; clone_size: -; v_call: TRBV28; cdr3_aa: CASRQATYGYTF; cdr3_nt: TGTGCCAGCAGACAGGCTACCTATGGCTACACCTTC
d_call: -; j_call: TRBJ2-7; clone_size: -; v_call: TRBV7-6; cdr3_aa: CASSPLGRASYEQYF; cdr3_nt: TGTGCCAGCAGCCCACTTGGCAGAGCCTCCTACGAGCAGTACTTC
d_call: -; j_call: TRBJ2-5; clone_size: -; v_call: TRBV7-9; cdr3_aa: CASSPRPGETQYF; cdr3_nt: TGTGCCAGCAGCCCCCGGCCAGGGGAGACCCAGTACTTC
d_call: -; j_call: TRBJ2-3; clone_size: -; v_call: TRBV10-3; cdr3_aa: CAIRKGEGPPDTQYF; cdr3_nt: TGTGCCATCAGGAAGGGGGAGGGCCCCCCAGATACGCAGTATTTT
d_call: -; j_call: TRBJ2-7; clone_size: -; v_call: TRBV5-6; cdr3_aa: CASSLYFGGGRYEQYF; cdr3_nt: TGTGCCAGCAGCTTATATTTTGGCGGGGGCCGCTACGAGCAGTACTTC
d_call: -; j_call: TRBJ1-3; clone_size: -; v_call: TRBV6-1; cdr3_aa: CASSEALQGSNTIYF; cdr3_nt: TGTGCCAGCAGTGAAGCGTTACAGGGCTCTAACACCATATATTTT